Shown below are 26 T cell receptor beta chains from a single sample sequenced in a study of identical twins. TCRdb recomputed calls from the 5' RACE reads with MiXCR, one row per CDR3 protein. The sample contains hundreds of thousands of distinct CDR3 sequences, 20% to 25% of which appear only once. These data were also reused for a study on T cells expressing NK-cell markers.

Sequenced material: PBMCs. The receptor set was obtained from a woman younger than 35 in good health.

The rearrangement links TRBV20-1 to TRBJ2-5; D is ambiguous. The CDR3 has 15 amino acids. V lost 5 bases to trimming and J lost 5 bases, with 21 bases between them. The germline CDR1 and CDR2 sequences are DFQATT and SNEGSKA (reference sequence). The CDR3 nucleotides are TGCAGTGCTTCATATCAAAATCAGCCCGGGGAGACCCAGTACTTC. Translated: CSASYQNQPGETQYF.

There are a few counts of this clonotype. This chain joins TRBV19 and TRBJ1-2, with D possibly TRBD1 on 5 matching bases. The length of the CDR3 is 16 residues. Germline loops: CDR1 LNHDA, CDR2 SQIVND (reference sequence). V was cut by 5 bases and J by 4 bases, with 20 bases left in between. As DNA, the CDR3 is TGTGCCAGTAGTGCTCGGGGGACGTTATCGGGCTATGGCTACACCTTC. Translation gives CASSARGTLSGYGYTF.

CDR3 residues: CASSLGALYEQYF. The CDR3 DNA is TGTGCCAGCAGTCTCGGAGCCCTCTACGAGCAGTACTTC. This chain links TRBV12-3 or TRBV12-4 with TRBJ2-7; no clear D gene. V lost 5 bases and J lost 3, with 11 bases in between. The length of the CDR3 is 13 residues.

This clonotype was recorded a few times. CDR3 nucleotides: TGTGCCAGCATCCCAACGGGATCCAATGAGCAGTTCTTC. Translated, it gives CASIPTGSNEQFF. This chain links TRBV12-3 or TRBV12-4 with TRBJ2-1; maybe TRBD2 (5 bases). This CDR3 comprises 13 residues. Trimming took 7 bases from V and 6 from J, leaving 13 bases between them.

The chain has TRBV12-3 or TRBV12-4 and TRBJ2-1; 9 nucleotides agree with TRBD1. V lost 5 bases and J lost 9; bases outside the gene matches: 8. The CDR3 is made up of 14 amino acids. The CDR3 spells CASSQGQGGGEQFF. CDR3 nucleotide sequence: TGTGCCAGCAGTCAGGGACAGGGTGGCGGTGAGCAGTTCTTC.

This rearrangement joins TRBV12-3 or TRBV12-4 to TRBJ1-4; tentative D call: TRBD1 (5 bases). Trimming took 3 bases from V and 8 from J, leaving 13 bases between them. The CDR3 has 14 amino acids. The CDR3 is CASSLLQGGEKLFF. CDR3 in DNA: TGTGCCAGCAGTTTGTTGCAGGGCGGGGAAAAACTGTTTTTT.

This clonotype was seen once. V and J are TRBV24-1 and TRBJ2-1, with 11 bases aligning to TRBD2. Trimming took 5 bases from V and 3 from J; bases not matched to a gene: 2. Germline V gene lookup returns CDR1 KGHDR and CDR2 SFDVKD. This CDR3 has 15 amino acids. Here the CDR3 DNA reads TGTGCCACCAGTGCTGGGACTAGCGGCTACAATGAGCAGTTCTTC. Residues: CATSAGTSGYNEQFF.

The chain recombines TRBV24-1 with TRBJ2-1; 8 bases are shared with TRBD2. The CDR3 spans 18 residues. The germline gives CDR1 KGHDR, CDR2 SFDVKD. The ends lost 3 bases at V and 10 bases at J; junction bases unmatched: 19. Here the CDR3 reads CATSDRTPLFREGREQFF. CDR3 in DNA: TGTGCCACCAGTGATCGTACCCCCCTATTCCGGGAGGGCCGCGAGCAGTTCTTC.

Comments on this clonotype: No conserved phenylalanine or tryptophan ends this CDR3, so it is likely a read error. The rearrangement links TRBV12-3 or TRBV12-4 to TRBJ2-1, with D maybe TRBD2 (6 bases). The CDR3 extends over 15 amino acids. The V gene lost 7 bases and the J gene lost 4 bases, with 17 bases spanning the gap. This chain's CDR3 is CASTVLASRYNEQFL. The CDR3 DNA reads TGTGCCAGCACGGTACTAGCCTCGCGATACAATGAGCAGTTCCTC.

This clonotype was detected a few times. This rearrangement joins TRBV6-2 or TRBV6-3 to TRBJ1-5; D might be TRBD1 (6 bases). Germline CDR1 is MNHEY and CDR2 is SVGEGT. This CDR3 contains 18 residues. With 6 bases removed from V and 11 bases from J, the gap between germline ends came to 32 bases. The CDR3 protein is CASSSPFPGHLNFMAQHF. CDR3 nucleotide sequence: TGTGCCAGCAGCTCTCCGTTTCCGGGACACCTTAATTTCATGGCCCAGCATTTT.

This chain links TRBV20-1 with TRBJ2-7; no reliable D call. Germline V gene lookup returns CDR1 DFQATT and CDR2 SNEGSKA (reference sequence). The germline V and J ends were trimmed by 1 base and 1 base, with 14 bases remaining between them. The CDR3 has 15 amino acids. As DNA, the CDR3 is TGCAGTGCTAGAGTCCTTACGGGTTCATCCTACGAGCAGTACTTC. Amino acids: CSARVLTGSSYEQYF.

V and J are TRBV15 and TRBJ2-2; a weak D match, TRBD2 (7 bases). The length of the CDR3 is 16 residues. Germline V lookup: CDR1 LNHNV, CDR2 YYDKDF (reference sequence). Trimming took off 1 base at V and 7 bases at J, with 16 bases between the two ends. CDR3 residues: CATSRGGRERFGELFF. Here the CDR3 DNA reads TGTGCCACCAGCAGAGGGGGGCGGGAGAGATTCGGGGAGCTGTTTTTT. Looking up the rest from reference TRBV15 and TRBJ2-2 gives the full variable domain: DAMVIQNPRYQVTQFGKPVTLSCSQTLNHNVMYWYQQKSSQAPKLLFHYYDKDFNNEADTPDNFQSRRPNTSFCFLDIRSPGLGDTAMYLCATSRGGRERFGELFFGEGSRLTVL.

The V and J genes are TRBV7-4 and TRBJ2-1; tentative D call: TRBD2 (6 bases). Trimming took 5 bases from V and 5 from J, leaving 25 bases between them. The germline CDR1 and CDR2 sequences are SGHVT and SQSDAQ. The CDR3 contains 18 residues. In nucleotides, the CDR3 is TGTGCCAGCAGCCCCCAAATCGGTGGGGCGGGATGGGACAATGAGCAGTTCTTC. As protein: CASSPQIGGAGWDNEQFF.

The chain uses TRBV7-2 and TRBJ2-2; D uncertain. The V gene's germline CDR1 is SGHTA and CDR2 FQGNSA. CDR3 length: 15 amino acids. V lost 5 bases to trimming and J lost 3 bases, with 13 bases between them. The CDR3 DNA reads TGTGCCAGCAGCCTCCGGTCGGCAGACACCGGGGAGCTGTTTTTT. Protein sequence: CASSLRSADTGELFF.

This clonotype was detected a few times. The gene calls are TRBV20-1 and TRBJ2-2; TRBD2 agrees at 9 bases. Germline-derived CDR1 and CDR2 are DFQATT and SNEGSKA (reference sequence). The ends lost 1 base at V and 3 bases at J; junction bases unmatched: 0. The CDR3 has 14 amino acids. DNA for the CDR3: TGCAGTGCTAGAGGCGGGAGGGACACCGGGGAGCTGTTTTTT. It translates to CSARGGRDTGELFF.

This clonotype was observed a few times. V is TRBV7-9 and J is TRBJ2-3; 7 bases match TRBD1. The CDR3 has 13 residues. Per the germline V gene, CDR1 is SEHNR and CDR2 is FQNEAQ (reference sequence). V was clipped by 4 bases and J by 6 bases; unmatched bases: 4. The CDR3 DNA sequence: TGTGCCAGCAGCTCCCGGGGACAGGATACGCAGTATTTT. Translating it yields CASSSRGQDTQYF.

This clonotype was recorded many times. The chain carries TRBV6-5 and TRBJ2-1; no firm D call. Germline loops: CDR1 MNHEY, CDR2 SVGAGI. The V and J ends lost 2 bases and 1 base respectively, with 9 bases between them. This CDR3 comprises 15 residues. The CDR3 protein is CASSYLSGSYNEQFF. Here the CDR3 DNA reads TGTGCCAGCAGTTACCTAAGTGGATCCTACAATGAGCAGTTCTTC.

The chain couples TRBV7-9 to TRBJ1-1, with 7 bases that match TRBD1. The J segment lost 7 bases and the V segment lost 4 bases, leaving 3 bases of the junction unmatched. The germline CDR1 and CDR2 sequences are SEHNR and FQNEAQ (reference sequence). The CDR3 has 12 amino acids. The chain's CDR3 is CASSYRGSEAFF. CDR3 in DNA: TGTGCCAGCAGCTACAGGGGTAGTGAAGCTTTCTTT.

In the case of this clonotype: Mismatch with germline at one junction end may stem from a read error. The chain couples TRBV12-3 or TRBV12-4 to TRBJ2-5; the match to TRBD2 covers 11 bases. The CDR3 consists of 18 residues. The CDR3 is CACSSSPTSGTFQETQYF. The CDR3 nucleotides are TGTGCCTGCAGTTCCTCCCCGACTAGCGGGACGTTCCAAGAGACCCAGTACTTC.

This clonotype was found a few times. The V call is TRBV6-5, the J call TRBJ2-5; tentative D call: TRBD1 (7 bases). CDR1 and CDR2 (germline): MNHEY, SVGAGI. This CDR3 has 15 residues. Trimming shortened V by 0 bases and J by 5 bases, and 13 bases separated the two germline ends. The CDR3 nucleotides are TGTGCCAGCAGTTACTCGTATTCAGGGGGGGAGACCCAGTACTTC. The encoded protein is CASSYSYSGGETQYF.

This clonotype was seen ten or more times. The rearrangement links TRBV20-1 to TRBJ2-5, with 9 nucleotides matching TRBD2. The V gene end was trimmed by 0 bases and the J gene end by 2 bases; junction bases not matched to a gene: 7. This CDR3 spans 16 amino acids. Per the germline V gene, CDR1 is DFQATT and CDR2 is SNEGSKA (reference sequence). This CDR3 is CSARDLRTSAQETQYF. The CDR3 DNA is TGCAGTGCTAGAGATCTCCGGACTAGCGCACAAGAGACCCAGTACTTC.

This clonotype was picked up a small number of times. This chain's CDR3 is CSALLTSGENEQFF. CDR3 bases: TGCAGTGCATTACTTACTAGCGGGGAGAATGAGCAGTTCTTC. The V gene is TRBV20-1, the J gene TRBJ2-1; 10 bases align to TRBD2. Looked up from germline, CDR1 is DFQATT and CDR2 is SNEGSKA (reference sequence). V shed 6 bases, J shed 7 bases, and the junction held 9 bases outside the gene matches. The CDR3 totals 14 residues.

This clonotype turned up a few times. CDR3 sequence reads: CSASHWDEQYF. CDR3 sequence (DNA): TGCAGTGCCTCCCACTGGGACGAGCAGTACTTC. The chain uses TRBV20-1 and TRBJ2-7; D not certain. Germline V gene data show CDR1 as DFQATT and CDR2 as SNEGSKA (reference sequence). The germline V and J ends were trimmed by 6 bases and 5 bases, with 11 bases remaining between them. CDR3 length equals 11 residues.

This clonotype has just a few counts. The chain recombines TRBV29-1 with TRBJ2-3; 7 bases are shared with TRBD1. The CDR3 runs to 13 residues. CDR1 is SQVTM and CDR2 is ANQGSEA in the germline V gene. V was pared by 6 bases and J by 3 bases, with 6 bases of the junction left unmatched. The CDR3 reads CSVARGRTDTQYF. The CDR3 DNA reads TGCAGCGTGGCCAGGGGGAGAACAGATACGCAGTATTTT.

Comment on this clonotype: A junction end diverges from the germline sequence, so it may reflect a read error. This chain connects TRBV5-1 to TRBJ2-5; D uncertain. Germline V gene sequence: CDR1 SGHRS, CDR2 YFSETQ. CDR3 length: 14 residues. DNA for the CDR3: TGTGCCAGCAGTTTAGGCCAGCTACAAGAGACCCAGTACTTC. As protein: CASSLGQLQETQYF.

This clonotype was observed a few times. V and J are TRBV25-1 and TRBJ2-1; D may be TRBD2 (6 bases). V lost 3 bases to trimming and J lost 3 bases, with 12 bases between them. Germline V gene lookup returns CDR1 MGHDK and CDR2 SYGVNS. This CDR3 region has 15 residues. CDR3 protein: CASSEGGAGYNEQFF. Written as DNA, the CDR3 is TGTGCCAGCAGTGAGGGGGGAGCCGGCTACAATGAGCAGTTCTTC.